A selection of T cell receptor beta chains follows, all from one sample in a study of glioma-infiltrating T cells. TCRdb fed the multiplex PCR reads into MiXCR, producing one record per CDR3 protein. Here the sample spans 300,000 to 450,000 distinct CDR3 sequences, 41% being singletons. The sample taken for sequencing was glioma tissue, nonneoplastic brain tissue, or PBMCs (not recorded which). The receptors shown here come from a human donor with low-grade glioma or glioblastoma, undergoing nonglioma brain surgery, or in good health (not recorded which). The conserved cysteine and the conserved F or W are not part of the CDR3 here. The order of the fields is V gene, CDR3 protein.

>TRBV3-1
ASSQDGEGAGNRNEQF
>TRBV20-1
SARPLAGEGSIEQF
>TRBV7-6
ASSLGPGDKQF
>TRBV19
ASSIALVATDTQY
>TRBV28
ASSRAGVGGEQY
>TRBV20-1
TGTSGKYEQY
>TRBV7-2
ASSFGLATGDTQY
>TRBV7-9
ASSDRTVNEKLF
>TRBV28
ASSLSTSGEYNEQF
>TRBV20-1
SARDRHNNDQF
>TRBV12-3/TRBV12-4
ASIPGGGRRRTGELF
>TRBV15
ATSRPSGANTEAF
>TRBV4-1
ASSSTRLQETQY
>TRBV7-2
ASSLPRVGGRNEQY
>TRBV7-2
ASSLGADQPQH
>TRBV5-1
ASSEAGATDTQY
>TRBV20-1
SARLAGGFNEQY
>TRBV2
ARGRSQGIYNEQF
>TRBV20-1
SARNSYEQY
>TRBV28
ASSFCGRYDRSNEQF
>TRBV28
ASSAIPGQGAVGEQY
>TRBV7-2
ASSLNPGQGQFNEKLF
>TRBV6-1
ASSCGGQTFGEQY
>TRBV10-3
AISGSMLAF
>TRBV12-5
ASCQREQFEQY
>TRBV7-3
ASSLAVAGEQF
>TRBV3-1
ASSQVGGYT
>TRBV6-1
ASSEKGGIEQY
>TRBV12-3/TRBV12-4
ASRVPGASGGTDTQY
>TRBV20-1
SARGQVYNEQF
>TRBV4-2
ASSQGSIYEQY